Listed here are 25 T cell receptor beta chains from one sample, sequenced in a study of T cells in Graves' hyperthyroidism and ophthalmopathy. RNA transcripts provided the source from which TCR beta CDR3 regions were amplified. Initially, a first-round RT-PCR of the TCR CDR3 employed the HTBI primer set. TCRdb re-called the multiplex PCR reads through MiXCR, storing one row per CDR3 protein. The table shows 750,000 to 900,000 distinct CDR3 sequences, with about two fifths occurring only once. The sequencing input was blood. These receptors were collected from a man younger than 30 with Graves' hyperthyroidism.

This clonotype was detected only a few times. The CDR3 loop is CSANETGGKPEAFF. The CDR3, as DNA: TGCAGTGCTAACGAGACAGGGGGCAAGCCTGAAGCTTTCTTT. J is TRBJ1-1 and V is TRBV20-1; 10 positions agree with TRBD1. V lost 4 bases to trimming and J lost 6 bases; unmatched junction nucleotides: 8. The germline gives CDR1 DFQATT, CDR2 SNEGSKA (reference sequence). There are 14 residues in the CDR3.

This chain joins TRBV11-2 and TRBJ1-2; TRBD1 matches at 9 bases. Trimming took 4 bases from V and 4 from J; bases not matched to a gene: 7. CDR3 length equals 15 residues. Germline V CDR1 and CDR2: SGHAT, FQNNGV. CDR3 nucleotides: TGTGCCAGCAGCTCCCGGGACAGGGTTTTCTATGGCTACACCTTC. This codes for CASSSRDRVFYGYTF.

This chain connects TRBV14 to TRBJ1-2; 8 bases map to TRBD1. Germline V gives CDR1 SGHDN, CDR2 FVKESK. J gave up 8 bases and V 4 bases, and 9 bases lay outside the gene matches. The CDR3 is 14 residues long. DNA of the CDR3: TGTGCCAGCAGCCCCCCGGGGACAGGCCACGGCTACACCTTC. Its translation is CASSPPGTGHGYTF. Supplemented by reference TRBV14 and TRBJ1-2, the full variable domain reads EAGVTQFPSHSVIEKGQTVTLRCDPISGHDNLYWYRRVMGKEIKFLLHFVKESKQDESGMPNNRFLAERTGGTYSTLKVQPAELEDSGVYFCASSPPGTGHGYTFGSGTRLTVV.

This clonotype was observed a few times. The V call is TRBV2, the J call TRBJ2-2; weak D call: TRBD1 (5 bases). Germline V gene sequence: CDR1 SNHLY, CDR2 FYNNEI. CDR3 size: 13 residues. With 9 bases removed from V and 2 bases from J, the gap between germline ends came to 10 bases. CDR3 sequence (DNA): TGTGCCAGTGGGGCAGAAAACACCGGGGAGCTGTTTTTT. As protein: CASGAENTGELFF.

V usage is TRBV2 and J usage is TRBJ2-3; 8 bases fit TRBD2. The J segment lost 0 bases and the V segment lost 5 bases, leaving 7 bases of the junction unmatched. Germline V lookup: CDR1 SNHLY, CDR2 FYNNEI. The CDR3 runs 16 residues. DNA of the CDR3: TGTGCCAGCAGTTCCCTTAGCGGGATGAGCACAGATACGCAGTATTTT. It specifies CASSSLSGMSTDTQYF.

The V gene is TRBV7-6, the J gene TRBJ2-7; D may be TRBD2 (6 bases). Germline V gene lookup returns CDR1 SGHVS and CDR2 FNYEAQ. This CDR3 is 9 amino acids long. The CDR3 loop is CASSTTPGV. CDR3 nucleotides: TGTGCCAGCAGCACGACGCCGGGGGTG.

The V gene is TRBV6-5, the J gene TRBJ2-5; unclear D gene. Per germline, CDR1 MNHEY and CDR2 SVGAGI. The ends were cut back, 4 bases at V and 5 bases at J, with 11 bases in the middle. The CDR3 is made up of 13 amino acids. CDR3 nucleotide sequence: TGTGCCAGCAGTTTGTTCCTGGCGGAGACCCAGTACTTC. Translated, it gives CASSLFLAETQYF.

This rearrangement joins TRBV7-9 to TRBJ1-2; weak D call: TRBD1 (5 bases). Germline V gene lookup returns CDR1 SEHNR and CDR2 FQNEAQ (reference sequence). The CDR3 runs to 12 residues. Trimming pared 5 bases from V and 5 bases from J, leaving 9 bases between. CDR3 coding DNA: TGTGCCAGCAGCCATTCAGGGTATGGCTACACCTTC. It encodes CASSHSGYGYTF.

This chain joins TRBV29-1 and TRBJ1-5; D is uncertain. Trimming stripped 7 bases from V and 0 bases from J, with 10 bases between. The CDR3 is 13 residues long. The germline V gene has CDR1 SQVTM and CDR2 ANQGSEA. The CDR3 bases are TGCAGCGCACTCTTCAATAGCAATCAGCCCCAGCATTTT. Its translation is CSALFNSNQPQHF.

The table lists this clonotype with a few counts. The chain recombines TRBV29-1 with TRBJ1-2; D remains ambiguous. The V gene's germline CDR1 is SQVTM and CDR2 ANQGSEA. The CDR3 extends over 13 amino acids. The V end lost 4 bases, the J end lost 4 bases, and 13 bases lay between the germline ends. CDR3 loop: CSVGGLEGYGYTF. Here the CDR3 DNA reads TGCAGCGTTGGAGGGTTAGAGGGCTATGGCTACACCTTC.

This sequence joins TRBV9 and TRBJ2-6; D is unresolved. CDR3 length equals 14 residues. Germline assignment: CDR1 SGDLS and CDR2 YYNGEE. Trimming removed 0 bases at V and 4 bases at J, with 5 bases between. CDR3 bases: TGTGCCAGCAGCGTAGTACAGGGGGCCAACGTCCTGACTTTC. Its protein product is CASSVVQGANVLTF.

Ten or more counts support this clonotype. J is TRBJ2-5 and V is TRBV2, with D possibly TRBD2 on 6 matching bases. The V end lost 8 bases, the J end lost 8 bases, and 18 bases lay between the germline ends. The CDR3 spans 13 residues. Germline CDR1 SNHLY, CDR2 FYNNEI. The CDR3 coding sequence is TGTGCCAGCTCCAGACTAGTCAGAGGAACCCAGTACTTC. Protein: CASSRLVRGTQYF.

Ten or more counts support this clonotype. The chain has TRBV19 and TRBJ1-4; weak D call: TRBD1 (5 bases). The CDR3 contains 15 residues. The germline V gene has CDR1 LNHDA and CDR2 SQIVND (reference sequence). Trimming took 8 bases from V and 8 from J, leaving 21 bases between them. This CDR3 is CASQGSRVDREKLFF. DNA of the CDR3: TGTGCCAGTCAGGGTTCCCGGGTGGATAGAGAAAAACTGTTTTTT. Drawing the rest from reference TRBV19 and TRBJ1-4, the complete variable domain is DGGITQSPKYLFRKEGQNVTLSCEQNLNHDAMYWYRQDPGQGLRLIYYSQIVNDFQKGDIAEGYSVSREKKESFPLTVTSAQKNPTAFYLCASQGSRVDREKLFFGSGTQLSVL.

This clonotype was observed a few times. The CDR3 sequence is CATGTGGKAQHF. For the CDR3, the DNA is TGTGCCACCGGGACAGGGGGCAAGGCCCAGCATTTT. V and J are TRBV10-3 and TRBJ1-5, with TRBD1 matching 12 bases. The germline CDR1 and CDR2 sequences are ENHRY and SYGVKD. Trimming removed 10 bases from V and 11 bases from J; junction bases left unmatched: 6. This CDR3 is 12 amino acids long.

The rearrangement uses TRBV5-1 and TRBJ2-2, with 15 bases matching TRBD2. Losses at the gene ends were 2 bases for V and 5 bases for J; bases not matched to a gene: 4. Germline V lookup: CDR1 SGHRS, CDR2 YFSETQ. The CDR3 is 17 residues long. The CDR3 region has the DNA TGCGCCAGCAGCTTAACCGGGACTAGCGGGAGGACCGGGGAGCTGTTTTTT. The encoded protein is CASSLTGTSGRTGELFF.

The sample holds many counts of this clonotype. The rearrangement links TRBV20-1 to TRBJ2-5; no clear D gene. Germline lookup yields CDR1 DFQATT and CDR2 SNEGSKA (reference sequence). V gave up 0 bases and J gave up 2 bases, with 10 bases separating them. This CDR3 region has 14 residues. This CDR3 is CSARERPRQETQYF. The DNA of the CDR3 is TGCAGTGCTAGAGAAAGGCCTAGACAAGAGACCCAGTACTTC.

This clonotype has ten or more counts. This chain links TRBV11-2 with TRBJ1-4, with D hard to call. The CDR3 extends over 13 amino acids. CDR1 and CDR2 from the germline V gene are SGHAT and FQNNGV. V lost 5 bases and J 6 bases, leaving 10 bases between the germline ends. The DNA of the CDR3 is TGTGCCAGCAGCCGCCCATCGGATGAAAAACTGTTTTTT. Its translation is CASSRPSDEKLFF.

The rearrangement links TRBV20-1 to TRBJ2-5; TRBD2 matches 10 bases. Looked up from germline, CDR1 is DFQATT and CDR2 is SNEGSKA (reference sequence). The CDR3 is 14 amino acids. The ends lost 5 bases at V and 2 bases at J; junction bases unmatched: 5. As DNA, the CDR3 is TGCAGTGCTGCTCTAGCGGGGGTACAAGAGACCCAGTACTTC. Amino acid sequence: CSAALAGVQETQYF.

In this sample, this clonotype turned up a few times. V gene TRBV20-1 combines with J gene TRBJ2-7; TRBD2 aligns across 7 bases. Unmatched junction bases numbered 9, after V lost 6 bases and J lost 4 bases. Germline V gene data show CDR1 as DFQATT and CDR2 as SNEGSKA (reference sequence). This CDR3 contains 13 residues. The CDR3 coding sequence is TGCAGTGCCCCTTTGAGCGGGAAGTACGAGCAGTACTTC. Encoded protein: CSAPLSGKYEQYF.

V gene TRBV25-1 combines with J gene TRBJ1-2, with D maybe TRBD1 (6 bases). This CDR3 has 15 amino acids. Trimming removed 4 bases at V and 2 bases at J, with 14 bases between. Germline V lookup: CDR1 MGHDK, CDR2 SYGVNS. Written as DNA, the CDR3 is TGTGCCAGCAGTGCAGCGAGACAGGCAAACTATGGCTACACCTTC. It yields the protein CASSAARQANYGYTF.

This rearrangement joins TRBV7-3 to TRBJ1-1, with a tentative D call TRBD1 (5 bases). Trimming stripped 4 bases from V and 2 bases from J, with 14 bases between. There are 15 residues in the CDR3. The germline CDR1 and CDR2 sequences are SGHTA and FQGTGA. CDR3 nucleotides: TGTGCCAGCAGCTCCCGGGGGGGGTTAAACACTGAAGCTTTCTTT. This codes for CASSSRGGLNTEAFF.

Worth noting for this clonotype: A read error may explain this, as a much larger clone is one base away. V and J are TRBV7-3 and TRBJ1-4, with D perhaps TRBD1 (5 bases). The CDR3 has 13 residues. CDR1 and CDR2 (germline): SGHTA, FQGTGA. V dropped 5 bases and J dropped 5 bases, with 9 bases sitting between them. CDR3 loop: CASSPGANEKLFF. DNA of the CDR3: TGTGCCAGCAGCCCCGGGGCGAATGAAAAACTGTTTTTT.

The V gene is TRBV4-1, the J gene TRBJ2-7, with D possibly called TRBD1 or TRBD2 (5 bases each). This CDR3 has 16 residues. CDR1 is MGHRA, CDR2 YSYEKL, per germline. Deletions cut 1 base from V and 2 bases from J, with 15 bases between. The CDR3 DNA is TGCGCCAGCAGCCAAGTGTTTGAGGGGCGTACCTACGAGCAGTACTTC. Translation gives CASSQVFEGRTYEQYF.

In this sample, this clonotype turned up many times. This chain connects TRBV7-2 to TRBJ2-7; D gene unclear. The CDR3 extends over 12 amino acids. V was clipped by 3 bases and J by 7 bases, with 10 bases between them. Germline V gene lookup returns CDR1 SGHTA and CDR2 FQGNSA. CDR3 in amino acids: CASSFSTREQYF. The CDR3, as DNA: TGTGCCAGCAGCTTCAGCACGAGGGAGCAGTACTTC.

The rearrangement links TRBV12-5 to TRBJ2-7; unclear D gene. V gave up 5 bases and J gave up 3 bases, with 11 bases separating them. Germline loops: CDR1 LGHNT, CDR2 FRNRAP. This CDR3 is built from 13 residues. CDR3 residues: CASGLGPDYEQYF. As DNA, the CDR3 is TGTGCTAGTGGTCTTGGACCTGACTACGAGCAGTACTTC.